This TCR beta chain was obtained from a study of cytomegalovirus exposure and HLA in healthy donors. The CDR3 is made up of 16 amino acids. Deletions cut 11 bases from V and 2 bases from J, with 25 bases between. CDR1 and CDR2 from the germline V gene are ENHRY and SYGVKD. The PCR made use of 60 Vbeta and 13 Jbeta primers. Sequenced by immunoSEQ multiplex PCR; TCRdb stores in-frame clones only, minus some. The table has under 55,000 clones, around 70% seen once. Input material: PBMCs. The TCR was taken from a woman aged 45-65 years in good health and CMV-seronegative. The V gene is TRBV10-3, the J gene TRBJ2-7, with D perhaps TRBD2 (7 bases). CDR3 loop: CAVGGGSPGSAYEQYF. DNA for the CDR3: TGTGCCGTAGGGGGAGGGTCACCAGGCAGCGCCTACGAGCAGTACTTC.